This T cell receptor beta chain was retrieved from a study of blood T cell repertoires in COVID-19. Seattle's cohort entered during active infection and was followed longitudinally. The repertoire was sequenced with immunoSEQ multiplex PCR; TCRdb's copy has only in-frame clones and lacks some. The table includes 500,000 to 600,000 clones, around nine tenths detected once. Germline V gene data show CDR1 as MNHNY and CDR2 as SVGAGI (reference sequence). This CDR3 has 12 amino acids. V gave up 0 bases and J gave up 6 bases, with 6 bases separating them. Sequencing input: peripheral blood. The chain is built from TRBV6-6 and TRBJ2-7; no clear D gene. This sequence was found in a woman between 50 and 59 years old with COVID-19, enrolled during active disease. DNA for the CDR3: TGTGCCAGCAGTTACTCCCCCCTCGAGCAGTACTTC. This codes for CASSYSPLEQYF.